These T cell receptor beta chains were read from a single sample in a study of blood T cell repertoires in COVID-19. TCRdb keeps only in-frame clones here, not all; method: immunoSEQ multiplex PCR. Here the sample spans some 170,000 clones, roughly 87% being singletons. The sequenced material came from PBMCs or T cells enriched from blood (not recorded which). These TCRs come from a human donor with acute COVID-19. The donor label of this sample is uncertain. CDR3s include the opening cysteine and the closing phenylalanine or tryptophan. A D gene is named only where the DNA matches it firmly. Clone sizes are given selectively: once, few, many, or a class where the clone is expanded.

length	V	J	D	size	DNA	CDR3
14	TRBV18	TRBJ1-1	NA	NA	TGTGCCAGCTCACCAGGGGGGGTGAACACTGAAGCTTTCTTT	CASSPGGVNTEAFF
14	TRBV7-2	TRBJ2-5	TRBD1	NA	TGTGCCAGCAGCATACAGGGGTACCAAGAGACCCAGTACTTC	CASSIQGYQETQYF
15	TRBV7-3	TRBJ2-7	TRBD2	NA	TGTGCCAGCAGCTTAAGACTAGCGCCGGCCTACGAGCAGTACTTC	CASSLRLAPAYEQYF
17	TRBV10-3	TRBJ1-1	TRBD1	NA	TGTGCCATCAGTGGACCCGGACAGGGGAACATGGACACTGAAGCTTTCTTT	CAISGPGQGNMDTEAFF
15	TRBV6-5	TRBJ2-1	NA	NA	TGTGCCAGCAGCCCCCGTTTGGCTAGCGAGTATGAGCAGTTCTTC	CASSPRLASEYEQFF
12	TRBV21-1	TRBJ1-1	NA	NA	TGTGCCAGCAGCACAGGGGATACTGAAGCTTTCTTT	CASSTGDTEAFF
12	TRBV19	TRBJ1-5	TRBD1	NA	TGTGCCAGTGGGGCAGGGGGCCAGCCCCAGCATTTT	CASGAGGQPQHF
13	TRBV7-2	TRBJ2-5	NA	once	TGTGCCAGCAGCTTACGAGGTACCGAGACCCAGTACTTC	CASSLRGTETQYF
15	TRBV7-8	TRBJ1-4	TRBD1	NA	TGTGCCAGCAGCTTATTAACAGGGGTTAATGAAAAACTGTTTTTT	CASSLLTGVNEKLFF
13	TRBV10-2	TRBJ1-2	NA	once	TGCGCCAGCACCGCCCAGGGCTACTATGGCTACACCTTC	CASTAQGYYGYTF
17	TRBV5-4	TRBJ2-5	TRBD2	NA	TGTGCCAGCAGCCCGCCACTAGCGGGGGGGGTCCAAGAGACCCAGTACTTC	CASSPPLAGGVQETQYF
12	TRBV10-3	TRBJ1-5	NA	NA	TGTGCCATCAGTGAGCAGGGCCAGCCCCAGCATTTT	CAISEQGQPQHF
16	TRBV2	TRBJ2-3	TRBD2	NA	TGTGCCAGCAGGATGGGAAAGGCGGGGGGACCAGATACGCAGTATTTT	CASRMGKAGGPDTQYF
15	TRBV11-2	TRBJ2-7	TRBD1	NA	TGTGCCAGCAGCATCTCCGGGACAGGTCCTTACGAGCAGTACTTC	CASSISGTGPYEQYF
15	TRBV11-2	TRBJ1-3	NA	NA	TGTGCCAGCAGTCCGGAGTCCTGGCAAGGAAACACCATATATTTT	CASSPESWQGNTIYF
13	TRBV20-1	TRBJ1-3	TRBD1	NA	TGCAGTGCTAGTCGGGACAGTGGAAACACCATATATTTT	CSASRDSGNTIYF
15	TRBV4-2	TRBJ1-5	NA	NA	TGTGCCAGCAGCCAAGATCTCACAGCCAATCAGCCCCAGCATTTT	CASSQDLTANQPQHF
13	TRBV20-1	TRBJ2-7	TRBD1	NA	TGCAGTGCTAGTGGGGACAGCTCCTACGAGCAGTACTTC	CSASGDSSYEQYF
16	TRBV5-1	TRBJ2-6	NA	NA	TGCGCCAGCTTTTTGGACAACAACTCTGGGGCCAACGTCCTGACTTTC	CASFLDNNSGANVLTF
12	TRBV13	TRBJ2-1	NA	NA	TGTGCCGGTGGGAGGGGGAGTGGTGAGCAGTTCTTC	CAGGRGSGEQFF
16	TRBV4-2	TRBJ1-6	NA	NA	TGTGCCAGCACTCCCAATCCCGGACAGTATAATTCACCCCTCCACTTT	CASTPNPGQYNSPLHF
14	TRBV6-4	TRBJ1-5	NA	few	TGTGCCAGCAGTGACTCTCGGCCGGGTCAGCCCCAGCATTTT	CASSDSRPGQPQHF
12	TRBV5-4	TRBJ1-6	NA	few	TGTGCCAGCAGCCCACTGGGGGGACCCCTCCACTTT	CASSPLGGPLHF
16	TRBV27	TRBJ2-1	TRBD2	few	TGTGCCAGCAGTTTAATGACTAGCGGGGGGATAGATGAGCAGTTCTTC	CASSLMTSGGIDEQFF
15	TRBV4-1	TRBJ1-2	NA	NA	TGCGCCAGCAGCCAAGATATGAGGGTCTGGTGGGGCTACACCTTC	CASSQDMRVWWGYTF
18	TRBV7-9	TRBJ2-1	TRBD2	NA	TGTGCCAGCAGCTTACCAAGACCTAGCGGGGGTTTCTACAATGAGCAGTTCTTC	CASSLPRPSGGFYNEQFF
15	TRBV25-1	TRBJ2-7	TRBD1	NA	TGTGCCAGCAGTATCCGGACAGGGACATCCTACGAGCAGTACTTC	CASSIRTGTSYEQYF
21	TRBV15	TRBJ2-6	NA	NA	TGTGCCACCAGCAGAGTTCATCCAGGCGGACTGCTCAGGTCCGGGGCCAACGTCCTGACTTTC	CATSRVHPGGLLRSGANVLTF
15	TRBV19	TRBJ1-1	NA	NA	TGTGCCAGTAGTCCGCAGACAGCAACGAACACTGAAGCTTTCTTT	CASSPQTATNTEAFF
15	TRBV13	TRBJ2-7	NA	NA	TGTGCCAGCAGCTCGGACAGACGGTTCTCGGGGGAGCAGTACTTC	CASSSDRRFSGEQYF
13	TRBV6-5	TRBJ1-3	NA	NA	TGTGCCAGCAGTTCCCGCTCTGGAAACACCATATATTTT	CASSSRSGNTIYF
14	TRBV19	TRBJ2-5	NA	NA	TGTGCCAGTAGTATGGGGGGAGCGGAAGAGACCCAGTACTTC	CASSMGGAEETQYF
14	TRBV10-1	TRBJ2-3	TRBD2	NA	TGCGCCAGCAGTCTGAGCGGGGGTTCAGATACGCAGTATTTT	CASSLSGGSDTQYF
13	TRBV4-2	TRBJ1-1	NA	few	TGTGCCAGCAGCCCCGAGCCGAGCACTGAAGCTTTCTTT	CASSPEPSTEAFF
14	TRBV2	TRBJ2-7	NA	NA	TGTGCCAGCATGGGAGACAACAGCGCGTTCGAGCAGTACTTC	CASMGDNSAFEQYF
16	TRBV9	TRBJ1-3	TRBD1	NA	TGTGCCAGCAGCGTAGAGGGGGCGCTCCGTGGAAACACCATATATTTT	CASSVEGALRGNTIYF